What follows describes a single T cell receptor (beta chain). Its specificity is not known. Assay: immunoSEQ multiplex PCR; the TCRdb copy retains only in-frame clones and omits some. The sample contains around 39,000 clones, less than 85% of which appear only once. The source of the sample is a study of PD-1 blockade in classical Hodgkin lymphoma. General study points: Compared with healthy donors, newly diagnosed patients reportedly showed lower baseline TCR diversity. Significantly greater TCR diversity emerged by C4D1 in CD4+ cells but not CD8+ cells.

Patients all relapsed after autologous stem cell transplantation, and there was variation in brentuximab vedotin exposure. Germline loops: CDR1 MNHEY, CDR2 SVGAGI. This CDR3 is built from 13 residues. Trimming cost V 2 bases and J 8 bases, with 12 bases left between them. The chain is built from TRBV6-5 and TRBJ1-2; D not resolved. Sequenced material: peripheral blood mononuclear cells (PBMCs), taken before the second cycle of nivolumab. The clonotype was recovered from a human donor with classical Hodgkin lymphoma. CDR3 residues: CASSYPSREGYTF. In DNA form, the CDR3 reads TGTGCCAGCAGTTACCCCTCACGGGAAGGCTACACCTTC.